This T cell receptor beta chain is from a study of blood T cell repertoires in COVID-19. Overall study: COVID-19 samples collected from the United States, Italy and Spain covered acute and convalescent phases. PBMCs, B-cell-depleted T cells, or T cells provided the cDNA or gDNA that made up the material.

The V segment lost 4 bases and the J segment 2 bases; nucleotides outside the gene matches: 3. The CDR3 runs 14 residues. The germline V gene encodes CDR1 SGDLS and CDR2 YYNGEE. The repertoire was sequenced with immunoSEQ multiplex PCR; TCRdb's copy has only in-frame clones and lacks some. The repertoire holds more than 130,000 clones, with almost 90% as singletons. The TCR sequence derives from a man aged 50 to 60 with active or convalescent COVID-19. The gene calls are TRBV9 and TRBJ2-3; 8 bases map to TRBD1. The sequencing sample was made of peripheral blood. The CDR3 nucleotides read TGTGCCAGCAGCAGACAGGGGTACACAGATACGCAGTATTTT. As protein: CASSRQGYTDTQYF. The full variable domain, its missing parts supplied by reference TRBV9 and TRBJ2-3, is DSGVTQTPKHLITATGQRVTLRCSPRSGDLSVYWYQQSLDQGLQFLIQYYNGEERAKGNILERFSAQQFPDLHSELNLSSLELGDSALYFCASSRQGYTDTQYFGPGTRLTVL.